This TCR beta chain was found in a study of cytomegalovirus exposure and HLA in healthy donors. The CDR3 spans 13 residues. V shed 3 bases and J shed 0 bases, with 5 bases lying between them. Germline assignment: CDR1 SGHAT and CDR2 FQDESV (reference sequence). Study-level findings and limits: Judged likely to be a sequencing artifact was a cluster of highly shared sequence variants. Later work showed greater clonal expansion in HLA-associated TCR beta chains than in equally common others. The study reported that TCR beta sequences accurately predicted HLA-A and HLA-B alleles in most subjects.

Researchers ran the PCR with 60 Vbeta and 13 Jbeta primers. Assay: immunoSEQ multiplex PCR; the TCRdb copy retains only in-frame clones and omits some. The repertoire has 90,000 to 150,000 clones, roughly 60% of them found once; the top ten carry about a tenth. As regards this clone: Its specificity is unknown.

The source is a man in his forties or fifties in good health and CMV-seropositive. This sequence joins TRBV11-1 and TRBJ2-5, with D unresolved. The sequencing input was PBMCs. For the CDR3, the DNA is TGTGCCAGCAGCTTTGCGGACCAAGAGACCCAGTACTTC. This codes for CASSFADQETQYF.